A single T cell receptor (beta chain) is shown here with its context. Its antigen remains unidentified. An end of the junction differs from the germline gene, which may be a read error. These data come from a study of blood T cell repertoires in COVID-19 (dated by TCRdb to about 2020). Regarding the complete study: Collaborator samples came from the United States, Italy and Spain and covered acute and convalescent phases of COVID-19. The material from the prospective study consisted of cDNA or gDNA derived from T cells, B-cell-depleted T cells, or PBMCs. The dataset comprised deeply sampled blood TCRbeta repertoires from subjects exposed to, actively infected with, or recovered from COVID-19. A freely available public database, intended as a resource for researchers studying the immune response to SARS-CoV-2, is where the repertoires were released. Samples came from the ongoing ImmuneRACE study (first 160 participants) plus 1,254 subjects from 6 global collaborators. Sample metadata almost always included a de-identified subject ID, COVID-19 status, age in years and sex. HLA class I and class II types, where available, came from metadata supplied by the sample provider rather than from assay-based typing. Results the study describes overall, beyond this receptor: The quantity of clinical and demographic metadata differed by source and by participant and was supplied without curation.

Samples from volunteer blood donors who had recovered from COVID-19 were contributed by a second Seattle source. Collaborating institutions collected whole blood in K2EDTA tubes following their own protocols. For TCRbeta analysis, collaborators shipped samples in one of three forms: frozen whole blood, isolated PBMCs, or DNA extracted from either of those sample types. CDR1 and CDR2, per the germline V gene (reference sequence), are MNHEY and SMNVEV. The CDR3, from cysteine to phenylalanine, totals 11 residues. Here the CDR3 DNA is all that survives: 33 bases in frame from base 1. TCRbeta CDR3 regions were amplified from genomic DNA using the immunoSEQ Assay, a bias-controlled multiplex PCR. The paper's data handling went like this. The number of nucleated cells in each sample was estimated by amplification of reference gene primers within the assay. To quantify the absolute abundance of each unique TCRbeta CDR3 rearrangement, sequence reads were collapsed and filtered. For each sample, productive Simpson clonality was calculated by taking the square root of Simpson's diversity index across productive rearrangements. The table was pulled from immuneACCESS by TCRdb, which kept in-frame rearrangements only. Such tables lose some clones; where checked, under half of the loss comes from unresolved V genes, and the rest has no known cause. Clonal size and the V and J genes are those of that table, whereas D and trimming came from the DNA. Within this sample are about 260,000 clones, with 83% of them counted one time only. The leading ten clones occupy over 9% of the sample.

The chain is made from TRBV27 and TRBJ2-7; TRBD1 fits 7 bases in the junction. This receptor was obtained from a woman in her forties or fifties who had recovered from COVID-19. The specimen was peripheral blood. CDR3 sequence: CDGDSTYEQYF. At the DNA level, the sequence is TGCGACGGGGACAGTACCTACGAGCAGTACTTC.